The 20 T cell receptor beta chains listed next were all sequenced from one sample in a study of T cell changes during pregnancy in multiple sclerosis. The assay was immunoSEQ multiplex PCR, and TCRdb's table has in-frame clones only and misses some. The table includes about 26,000 clones, roughly 89% detected once. The sample in question was CD8+ T cells from peripheral blood mononuclear cells, obtained in the second trimester of pregnancy. These receptors were obtained from a female donor with multiple sclerosis, enrolled in a pregnancy study.

The chain uses TRBV6-1 and TRBJ1-5; weak D call: TRBD1 (5 bases). CDR3 length equals 15 residues. V lost 6 bases to trimming and J lost 2 bases, with 14 bases between them. The germline V gene encodes CDR1 MNHNS and CDR2 SASEGT. The CDR3 region is CASRDQGWGNQPQHF. The CDR3 nucleotides are TGTGCCAGCAGGGACCAGGGATGGGGCAATCAGCCCCAGCATTTT.

The V call is TRBV2, the J call TRBJ1-4; 11 nucleotides agree with TRBD1. This CDR3 has 17 amino acids. Germline values: CDR1 SNHLY, CDR2 FYNNEI. Losses at the gene ends were 1 base for V and 7 bases for J; bases not matched to a gene: 8. The DNA of the CDR3 is TGTGCCAGCAGTGAAGTAGGAGGGACAGGGGGAGGTGAAAAACTGTTTTTT. This encodes CASSEVGGTGGGEKLFF.

V usage is TRBV27 and J usage is TRBJ1-2; tentative D call: TRBD1 (5 bases). V shed 3 bases and J shed 0 bases, with 11 bases lying between them. Germline loops: CDR1 MNHEY, CDR2 SMNVEV (reference sequence). The CDR3 contains 15 residues. CDR3 region: CASSFTPTANYGYTF. The CDR3 region has the DNA TGTGCCAGCAGTTTTACCCCGACAGCTAACTATGGCTACACCTTC.

The chain joins TRBV28 to TRBJ2-7, with 8 positions matching TRBD2. Germline V lookup: CDR1 MDHEN, CDR2 SYDVKM. V lost 0 bases, J lost 4 bases, and 11 bases stayed unmatched. The CDR3 runs 17 residues. This CDR3 reads CASSLCSSGASPYEQYF. DNA for the CDR3: TGTGCCAGCAGTTTATGTAGTAGCGGGGCATCCCCATACGAGCAGTACTTC.

The chain recombines TRBV5-1 with TRBJ2-7; D ambiguous. This CDR3 contains 14 residues. Germline CDR1 and CDR2: SGHRS and YFSETQ. V was trimmed by 4 bases and J by 0 bases, leaving 11 bases between them. CDR3 DNA: TGCGCCAGCAGCCTGGCAGGTGGCTCCTACGAGCAGTACTTC. This translates into CASSLAGGSYEQYF.

The rearrangement joins TRBV27 to TRBJ1-1; 8 nucleotides match TRBD1. This CDR3 spans 15 amino acids. Germline V CDR1 and CDR2: MNHEY, SMNVEV (reference sequence). V was pared by 5 bases and J by 3 bases, with 8 bases of the junction left unmatched. This chain's CDR3 is CASSPQGARYTEAFF. The CDR3 nucleotides read TGTGCCAGCAGTCCCCAGGGGGCGAGGTACACTGAAGCTTTCTTT.

The chain recombines TRBV29-1 with TRBJ2-5; D is uncertain. Germline V lookup: CDR1 SQVTM, CDR2 ANQGSEA. CDR3 length: 9 residues. The CDR3 DNA sequence: TGCCTAACCCCCGAGACCCAGTACTTC. It is translated as CLTPETQYF.

CDR3 in amino acids: CASSFWTGRGNTIYF. CDR3 nucleotides: TGTGCCAGCAGCTTCTGGACAGGGCGTGGAAACACCATATATTTT. This rearrangement joins TRBV7-2 to TRBJ1-3; 8 bases align to TRBD1. V lost 3 bases to trimming and J lost 3 bases; unmatched junction nucleotides: 4. The CDR3 is made up of 15 amino acids. Germline V gives CDR1 SGHTA, CDR2 FQGNSA.

V is TRBV28 and J is TRBJ2-3; D not certain. This CDR3 contains 16 residues. V was shortened by 3 bases and J by 1 base, with 14 bases between the two germline ends. Germline CDR1 is MDHEN and CDR2 is SYDVKM. Here the CDR3 DNA reads TGTGCCAGCAGTTTTGTGGTAAGCCTCCGCACAGATACGCAGTATTTT. Its protein product is CASSFVVSLRTDTQYF.

The V call is TRBV6-5, the J call TRBJ2-1; 11 positions agree with TRBD2. Germline-derived CDR1 and CDR2 are MNHEY and SVGAGI. V lost 6 bases, J lost 14 bases, and 12 bases stayed unmatched. The CDR3 extends over 14 amino acids. The CDR3 protein is CASRTTSGTSPEFF. CDR3 DNA sequence: TGTGCCAGCAGGACGACTAGCGGGACCTCTCCGGAGTTCTTC.

The chain employs TRBV2 and TRBJ1-5, with 10 bases lining up with TRBD1. The CDR3 covers 15 residues. With V trimmed by 6 bases and J by 2 bases, 4 bases remained unmatched. Germline V CDR1 and CDR2: SNHLY, FYNNEI. Here the CDR3 reads CASRGGQGGNQPQHF. The CDR3 DNA is TGTGCCAGCAGGGGAGGACAGGGGGGCAATCAGCCCCAGCATTTT.

The chain combines TRBV4-2 with TRBJ2-1, with 11 bases that match TRBD2. From germline, CDR1 is LGHNA and CDR2 YNFKEQ. The J segment lost 5 bases and the V segment lost 4 bases, leaving 1 base of the junction unmatched. This CDR3 region has 14 residues. The CDR3 loop is CASSRGLADNEQFF. CDR3 sequence (DNA): TGTGCCAGCAGCCGGGGACTAGCGGACAATGAGCAGTTCTTC.

This chain joins TRBV10-1 and TRBJ2-3; maybe TRBD1 (5 bases). The CDR3 is 18 residues long. Germline V gene data show CDR1 as WNHNN and CDR2 as SYGVQD (reference sequence). The germline V and J ends were trimmed by 0 bases and 0 bases, with 16 bases remaining between them. CDR3 bases: TGCGCCAGCAGTGAGTCGAGATCGACAGCCTCTAGCACAGATACGCAGTATTTT. Protein sequence: CASSESRSTASSTDTQYF.

This chain connects TRBV5-6 to TRBJ2-5; 10 bases line up with TRBD1. The CDR3 totals 15 residues. Germline lookup yields CDR1 SGHDT and CDR2 YYEEEE. Trimming removed 5 bases from V and 1 base from J; junction bases left unmatched: 5. The CDR3 spells CASSPDRGVQETQYF. CDR3 nucleotide sequence: TGTGCCAGCAGTCCGGACAGGGGGGTCCAAGAGACCCAGTACTTC.

In DNA form, the CDR3 reads TGTGCCAGCAGCGGAGCGCCGGGACAGGGGGCAAGTGAGCAGTTCTTC. Translating gives CASSGAPGQGASEQFF. V usage is TRBV9 and J usage is TRBJ2-1, with TRBD1 matching over 12 bases. With V trimmed by 3 bases and J by 9 bases, 10 bases remained unmatched. CDR3 length: 16 residues. The germline CDR1 and CDR2 sequences are SGDLS and YYNGEE.

This clone came up a few times. The chain employs TRBV5-5 and TRBJ1-2; TRBD1 is a possible D gene (6 bases). The germline gives CDR1 SGHKS, CDR2 YYEKEE (reference sequence). The length of the CDR3 is 15 residues. V shed 0 bases and J shed 3 bases, with 12 bases lying between them. CDR3 DNA sequence: TGTGCCAGCAGCTTGGAGGGGGGGAGCCACTATGGCTACACCTTC. Amino acids: CASSLEGGSHYGYTF. The variable domain in full, with the rest retrieved from reference TRBV5-5 and TRBJ1-2, is DAGVTQSPTHLIKTRGQQVTLRCSPISGHKSVSWYQQVLGQGPQFIFQYYEKEERGRGNFPDRFSARQFPNYSSELNVNALLLGDSALYLCASSLEGGSHYGYTFGSGTRLTVV.

The gene calls are TRBV28 and TRBJ1-1; 8 bases are shared with TRBD1. The CDR3 extends over 16 amino acids. V was pared by 6 bases and J by 0 bases, with 9 bases of the junction left unmatched. The V gene's germline CDR1 is MDHEN and CDR2 SYDVKM. CDR3 protein: CASRYAGQVLNTEAFF. In nucleotides, the CDR3 is TGTGCCAGCAGATATGCGGGACAGGTGCTGAACACTGAAGCTTTCTTT.

The chain has TRBV18 and TRBJ1-1, with D possibly matching TRBD1 (6 bases). Trimming cost V 2 bases and J 0 bases, with 25 bases left between them. Germline lookup yields CDR1 KGHSH and CDR2 LQKENI. The CDR3 runs 20 residues. CDR3 region: CASSPEMAGAGVTMNTEAFF. As DNA, the CDR3 is TGTGCCAGCTCACCAGAGATGGCTGGGGCAGGGGTTACCATGAACACTGAAGCTTTCTTT.

Concerning this clone itself: One end of the junction is discordant with germline, which a read error may explain. Other DNA sequences in this specimen translate into the identical CDR3. The chain joins TRBV4-1 to TRBJ2-7; D gene unclear. Germline CDR1 and CDR2: MGHRA and YSYEKL. The CDR3 consists of 16 residues. The CDR3 sequence is CASSQPSSRGSYEQYF. For the CDR3, the DNA is TGCGCCAGTAGCCAACCCTCCTCTAGAGGCTCCTACGAGCAGTACTTC.

The rearrangement joins TRBV6-5 to TRBJ2-5, with a weak D call TRBD1 (6 bases). The CDR3 runs to 15 residues. Germline loops: CDR1 MNHEY, CDR2 SVGAGI. Trimming pared 0 bases from V and 8 bases from J, leaving 16 bases between. The CDR3 DNA reads TGTGCCAGCAGTTACTCGGGGTTAGAGGGGGAAACCCAGTACTTC. The encoded protein is CASSYSGLEGETQYF.